Listed below are T cell receptor beta chains from one sample, sequenced in a study of response to subunit inactivated influenza vaccine. TCRdb redid the calling of the RT-PCR reads with MiXCR, one entry per CDR3 protein. The repertoire consists of approximately 490,000 distinct CDR3 sequences, with 6% to 9% occurring once and the leading ten covering around 13%. The input for sequencing was PBMCs from blood, taken 23 months after vaccination. The receptors shown here come from a man between 50 and 75 years old who received an inactivated influenza vaccine. The CDR3 runs from the conserved cysteine through the conserved F or W. Fields, in order: J gene, clone size, V gene, D gene, CDR3 length, CDR3 DNA, CDR3 protein. A D gene is named only where the DNA matches it firmly. Some rows have no size entry. The others give once, few or many, or a class for an expanded clone.

j_call: TRBJ2-7; clone_size: many; v_call: TRBV5-1; d_call: NA; cdr3_length: 15; cdr3_nt: TGCGCCAGCAGCCCCCGACAGTCGAGCTCCTACGAGCAGTACTTC; cdr3_aa: CASSPRQSSSYEQYF
j_call: TRBJ1-6; clone_size: few; v_call: TRBV6-5; d_call: NA; cdr3_length: 14; cdr3_nt: TGTGCCAGCTGTTTCCCGGTTGACAATTCACCCCTCCACTTT; cdr3_aa: CASCFPVDNSPLHF
j_call: TRBJ2-7; clone_size: NA; v_call: TRBV11-2; d_call: NA; cdr3_length: 13; cdr3_nt: TGTGCCAGCAGCGAGACAGTAACCTACGAGCAGTACTTC; cdr3_aa: CASSETVTYEQYF
j_call: TRBJ2-7; clone_size: NA; v_call: TRBV4-3; d_call: TRBD1; cdr3_length: 15; cdr3_nt: TGCGCCAGCAGCCACGGGACAGGGGGTGACTACGAGCAGTACTTC; cdr3_aa: CASSHGTGGDYEQYF
j_call: TRBJ1-1; clone_size: many; v_call: TRBV20-1; d_call: NA; cdr3_length: 13; cdr3_nt: TGCAGTGCTAGTGGGCTGCTGAACACTGAAGCTTTCTTT; cdr3_aa: CSASGLLNTEAFF
j_call: TRBJ1-5; clone_size: many; v_call: TRBV20-1; d_call: NA; cdr3_length: 12; cdr3_nt: TGCAGTGCCCCAGGTGGGAATCAGCCCCAGCATTTT; cdr3_aa: CSAPGGNQPQHF
j_call: TRBJ1-4; clone_size: NA; v_call: TRBV21-1; d_call: NA; cdr3_length: 15; cdr3_nt: TGTGCCAGCAGCAAGTGGGACAGGGTAGGGGGAAAACTGTTTTTT; cdr3_aa: CASSKWDRVGGKLFF
j_call: TRBJ1-3; clone_size: many; v_call: TRBV20-1; d_call: NA; cdr3_length: 16; cdr3_nt: TGCAGTGCTGACCCGGACCGCCCAGTCTCTGGAAACACCATATATTTT; cdr3_aa: CSADPDRPVSGNTIYF
j_call: TRBJ1-2; clone_size: many; v_call: TRBV20-1; d_call: NA; cdr3_length: 12; cdr3_nt: TGCAGTGCTAGTCTGGGTAGCTATGGCTACACCTTC; cdr3_aa: CSASLGSYGYTF
j_call: TRBJ2-3; clone_size: many; v_call: TRBV5-1; d_call: TRBD2; cdr3_length: 16; cdr3_nt: TGCGCCAGCAGCTTGGTTGTGGCGGGAGGCACAGATACGCAGTATTTT; cdr3_aa: CASSLVVAGGTDTQYF
j_call: TRBJ2-2; clone_size: NA; v_call: TRBV12-3/TRBV12-4; d_call: TRBD1; cdr3_length: 15; cdr3_nt: TGTGCCAGCAGTGGGGGACAGGGGGGGACCGGGGAGCTGTTTTTT; cdr3_aa: CASSGGQGGTGELFF
j_call: TRBJ1-1; clone_size: NA; v_call: TRBV10-3; d_call: NA; cdr3_length: 14; cdr3_nt: TGTGCCATCAAGACAGGAACGCGGGTTACTGAAGCTTTCTTT; cdr3_aa: CAIKTGTRVTEAFF
j_call: TRBJ2-1; clone_size: few; v_call: TRBV7-9; d_call: NA; cdr3_length: 16; cdr3_nt: TGTGCCAGCAGCCCGGGGTCAGGGTACTCCTACAATGAGCAGTTCTTC; cdr3_aa: CASSPGSGYSYNEQFF
j_call: TRBJ2-1; clone_size: NA; v_call: TRBV2; d_call: NA; cdr3_length: 13; cdr3_nt: TGTGCCAGCAGTGCCGGTTCCTACAATGAGCAGTTCTTC; cdr3_aa: CASSAGSYNEQFF
j_call: TRBJ1-1; clone_size: few; v_call: TRBV28; d_call: NA; cdr3_length: 13; cdr3_nt: TGTGCCAGCGCCAGGGAGGCGAGCACTGAAGCTTTCTTT; cdr3_aa: CASAREASTEAFF
j_call: TRBJ2-6; clone_size: NA; v_call: TRBV7-9; d_call: NA; cdr3_length: 17; cdr3_nt: TGTGCCAGCGCCCCCCGCGTGCTAAGCTCTGGGGCCAACGTCCTGACTTTC; cdr3_aa: CASAPRVLSSGANVLTF
j_call: TRBJ2-3; clone_size: many; v_call: TRBV3-1; d_call: NA; cdr3_length: 14; cdr3_nt: TGTGCCAGCAGCCAAGATCTCCCGTCAGATACGCAGTATTTT; cdr3_aa: CASSQDLPSDTQYF
j_call: TRBJ2-2; clone_size: few; v_call: TRBV7-3; d_call: NA; cdr3_length: 17; cdr3_nt: TGTGCCAGCAGCTCTTCGGCGGGCAGTAGTGGGACCGGGGAGCTGTTTTTT; cdr3_aa: CASSSSAGSSGTGELFF
j_call: TRBJ1-6; clone_size: NA; v_call: TRBV3-1; d_call: NA; cdr3_length: 13; cdr3_nt: TGTGCCAGCAGCCAAGGGCCGCAGAGTACCCTCCACTTT; cdr3_aa: CASSQGPQSTLHF
j_call: TRBJ1-5; clone_size: many; v_call: TRBV20-1; d_call: NA; cdr3_length: 13; cdr3_nt: TGCAGTGCTAGAGATACAGGTCGTCAGCCCCAGCATTTT; cdr3_aa: CSARDTGRQPQHF
j_call: TRBJ2-1; clone_size: NA; v_call: TRBV11-2; d_call: NA; cdr3_length: 14; cdr3_nt: TGTGCCAGCAGCTCCCTCAGGGGTTCGGATGAGCAGTTCTTC; cdr3_aa: CASSSLRGSDEQFF
j_call: TRBJ1-2; clone_size: few; v_call: TRBV5-5; d_call: NA; cdr3_length: 13; cdr3_nt: TGTGCCAGCAGCAGGGGGGGGGATCTCGGCTACACCTTC; cdr3_aa: CASSRGGDLGYTF
j_call: TRBJ2-3; clone_size: many; v_call: TRBV4-2; d_call: NA; cdr3_length: 13; cdr3_nt: TGTGCCAGCAGCCAAGAAGCCGGCTATACGCAGTATTTT; cdr3_aa: CASSQEAGYTQYF
j_call: TRBJ1-3; clone_size: NA; v_call: TRBV11-2; d_call: NA; cdr3_length: 15; cdr3_nt: TGTGCCAGCAGCTTACAGGGAACTACGGGAAACACCATATATTTT; cdr3_aa: CASSLQGTTGNTIYF
j_call: TRBJ2-7; clone_size: few; v_call: TRBV30; d_call: NA; cdr3_length: 14; cdr3_nt: TGTGCCTGGAGTGTTGGACACACTCGCTACGAGCAGTACTTC; cdr3_aa: CAWSVGHTRYEQYF
j_call: TRBJ1-2; clone_size: few; v_call: TRBV10-3; d_call: NA; cdr3_length: 16; cdr3_nt: TGTGCCATCAGTGAGTCGAGTCAGGGAAAATCCTATGGCTACACCTTC; cdr3_aa: CAISESSQGKSYGYTF
j_call: TRBJ2-5; clone_size: NA; v_call: TRBV7-9; d_call: NA; cdr3_length: 15; cdr3_nt: TGTGCCAGCAGTCCAAGGGGGGACGCCGAGGAGACCCAGTACTTC; cdr3_aa: CASSPRGDAEETQYF
j_call: TRBJ2-7; clone_size: NA; v_call: TRBV10-3; d_call: TRBD2; cdr3_length: 17; cdr3_nt: TGTGCCATCAGCCAGACTAGCGGGAGGATCAGTACCTACGAGCAGTACTTC; cdr3_aa: CAISQTSGRISTYEQYF
j_call: TRBJ2-5; clone_size: few; v_call: TRBV20-1; d_call: NA; cdr3_length: 12; cdr3_nt: TGCAGTGTTTTCGGGAGCCAAGAGACCCAGTACTTC; cdr3_aa: CSVFGSQETQYF
j_call: TRBJ2-3; clone_size: few; v_call: TRBV20-1; d_call: TRBD2; cdr3_length: 15; cdr3_nt: TGCTGTGCTAGAGTCCTAGCGGAAAACACAGATACGCAGTATTTT; cdr3_aa: CCARVLAENTDTQYF
j_call: TRBJ2-5; clone_size: few; v_call: TRBV28; d_call: NA; cdr3_length: 11; cdr3_nt: TGTGCCAGCAGTTCCCCCACCACCCAGTACTTC; cdr3_aa: CASSSPTTQYF
j_call: TRBJ2-1; clone_size: many; v_call: TRBV10-3; d_call: NA; cdr3_length: 11; cdr3_nt: TGTGCCATAGGAGCGCTCAATGAGCAGTTCTTC; cdr3_aa: CAIGALNEQFF
j_call: TRBJ2-3; clone_size: many; v_call: TRBV12-3/TRBV12-4; d_call: TRBD2; cdr3_length: 18; cdr3_nt: TGTGCCAGCAGTGACGGACTAGCGGGGGTCCGCACCACAGATACGCAGTATTTT; cdr3_aa: CASSDGLAGVRTTDTQYF
j_call: TRBJ2-7; clone_size: few; v_call: TRBV20-1; d_call: NA; cdr3_length: 17; cdr3_nt: TGCAGTGCTCACATCTCTGGGACTCTTTCTCCTCGAAACGAGCAGTACTTC; cdr3_aa: CSAHISGTLSPRNEQYF
j_call: TRBJ1-5; clone_size: NA; v_call: TRBV4-2; d_call: NA; cdr3_length: 15; cdr3_nt: TGTGCCAGCAGCCAATTGGGGGCTAGCAATCAGCCCCAGCATTTT; cdr3_aa: CASSQLGASNQPQHF
j_call: TRBJ2-7; clone_size: NA; v_call: TRBV28; d_call: NA; cdr3_length: 14; cdr3_nt: TGTGCCAGCAGGCGACGCAGGGACTCCTACGAGCAGTACTTC; cdr3_aa: CASRRRRDSYEQYF
j_call: TRBJ1-2; clone_size: many; v_call: TRBV27; d_call: NA; cdr3_length: 13; cdr3_nt: TGTGCCAGCAGTTTCACGCCCCGGAATGGCTACACCTTC; cdr3_aa: CASSFTPRNGYTF
j_call: TRBJ1-5; clone_size: NA; v_call: TRBV3-1; d_call: TRBD1; cdr3_length: 15; cdr3_nt: TGTGCCAGCAGCCCCGAACAGGGGGCAGGACAGCCCCAGCATTTT; cdr3_aa: CASSPEQGAGQPQHF
j_call: TRBJ2-1; clone_size: NA; v_call: TRBV12-3/TRBV12-4; d_call: TRBD2; cdr3_length: 16; cdr3_nt: TGTGCCAGCAGTTTACGGGCGGGGGGGACATACAATGAGCAGTTCTTC; cdr3_aa: CASSLRAGGTYNEQFF
j_call: TRBJ2-2; clone_size: few; v_call: TRBV11-2; d_call: TRBD2; cdr3_length: 17; cdr3_nt: TGTGCCAGCAGCCCCGATGGCCTAGCGGTTAACACCGGGGAGCTGTTTTTT; cdr3_aa: CASSPDGLAVNTGELFF